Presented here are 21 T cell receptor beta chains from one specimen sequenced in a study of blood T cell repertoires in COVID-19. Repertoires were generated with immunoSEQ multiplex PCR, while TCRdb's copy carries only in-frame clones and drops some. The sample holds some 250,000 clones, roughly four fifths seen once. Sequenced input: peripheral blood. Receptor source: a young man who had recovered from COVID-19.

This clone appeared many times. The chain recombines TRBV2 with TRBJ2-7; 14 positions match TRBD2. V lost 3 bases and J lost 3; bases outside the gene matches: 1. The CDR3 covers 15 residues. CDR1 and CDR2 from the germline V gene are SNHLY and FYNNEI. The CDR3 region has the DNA TGTGCCAGCAGTGAGGGACTAGCGGGGGTCTACGAGCAGTACTTC. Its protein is CASSEGLAGVYEQYF.

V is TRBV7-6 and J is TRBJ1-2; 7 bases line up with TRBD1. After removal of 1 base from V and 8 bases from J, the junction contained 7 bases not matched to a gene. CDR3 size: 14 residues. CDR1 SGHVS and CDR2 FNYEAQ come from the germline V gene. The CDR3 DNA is TGTGCCAGCAGCTTAGAAGGAGGGGGCAAAGGCTACACCTTC. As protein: CASSLEGGGKGYTF.

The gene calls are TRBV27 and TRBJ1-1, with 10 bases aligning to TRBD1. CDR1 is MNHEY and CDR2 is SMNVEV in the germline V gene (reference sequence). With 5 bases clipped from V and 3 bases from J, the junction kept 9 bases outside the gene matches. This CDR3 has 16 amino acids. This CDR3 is CASSPIRDRGYTEAFF. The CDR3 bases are TGTGCCAGCAGTCCAATCCGGGACAGGGGATACACTGAAGCTTTCTTT.

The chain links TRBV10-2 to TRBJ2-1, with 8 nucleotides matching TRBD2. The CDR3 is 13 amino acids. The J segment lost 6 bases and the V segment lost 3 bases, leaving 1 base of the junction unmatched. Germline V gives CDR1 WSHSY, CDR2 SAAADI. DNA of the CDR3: TGCGCCAGCAGTGAACTAGCGGCCAATGAGCAGTTCTTC. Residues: CASSELAANEQFF.

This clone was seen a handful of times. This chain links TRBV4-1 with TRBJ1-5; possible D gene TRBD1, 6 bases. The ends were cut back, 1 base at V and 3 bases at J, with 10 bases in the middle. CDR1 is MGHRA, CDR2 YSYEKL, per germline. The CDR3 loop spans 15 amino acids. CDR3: CASSQAGVINQPQHF. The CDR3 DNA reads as TGCGCCAGCAGCCAAGCAGGGGTCATCAATCAGCCCCAGCATTTT.

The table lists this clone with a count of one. The CDR3 region has the DNA TGTGCCAGCAGTGTCTCGGGGGGGCGTACAGATACGCAGTATTTT. It encodes CASSVSGGRTDTQYF. The chain employs TRBV6-4 and TRBJ2-3; 8 bases are a match to TRBD2. From germline, CDR1 is MRHNA and CDR2 SNTAGT. Losses at the gene ends were 4 bases for V and 3 bases for J; bases not matched to a gene: 6. The length of the CDR3 is 15 residues.

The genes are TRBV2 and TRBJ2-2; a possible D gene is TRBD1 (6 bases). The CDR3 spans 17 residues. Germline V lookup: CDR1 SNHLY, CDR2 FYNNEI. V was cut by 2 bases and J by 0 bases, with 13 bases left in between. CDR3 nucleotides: TGTGCCAGCAGTGAACTGCAGGGGCTCGCGAACACCGGGGAGCTGTTTTTT. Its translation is CASSELQGLANTGELFF. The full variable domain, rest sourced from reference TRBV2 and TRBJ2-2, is EPEVTQTPSHQVTQMGQEVILRCVPISNHLYFYWYRQILGQKVEFLVSFYNNEISEKSEIFDDQFSVERPDGSNFTLKIRSTKLEDSAMYFCASSELQGLANTGELFFGEGSRLTVL.

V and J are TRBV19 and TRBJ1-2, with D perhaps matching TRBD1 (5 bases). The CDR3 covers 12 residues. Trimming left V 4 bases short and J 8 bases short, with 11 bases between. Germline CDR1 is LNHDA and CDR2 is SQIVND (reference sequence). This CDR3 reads CASSNMAGGYTF. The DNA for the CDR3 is TGTGCCAGTAGTAACATGGCAGGGGGCTACACCTTC.

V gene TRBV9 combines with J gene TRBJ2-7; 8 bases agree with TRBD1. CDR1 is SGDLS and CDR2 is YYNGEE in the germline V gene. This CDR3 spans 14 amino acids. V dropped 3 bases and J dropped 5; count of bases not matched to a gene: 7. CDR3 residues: CASSARQGMDEQYF. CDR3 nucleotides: TGTGCCAGCAGCGCGAGACAGGGGATGGACGAGCAGTACTTC.

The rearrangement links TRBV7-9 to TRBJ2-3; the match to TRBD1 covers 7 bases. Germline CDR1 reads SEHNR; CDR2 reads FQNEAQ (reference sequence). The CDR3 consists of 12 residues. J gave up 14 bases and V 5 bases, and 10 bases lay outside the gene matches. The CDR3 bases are TGTGCCAGCAGCGATCCGGGACAGAATCGGTATTTT. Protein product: CASSDPGQNRYF.

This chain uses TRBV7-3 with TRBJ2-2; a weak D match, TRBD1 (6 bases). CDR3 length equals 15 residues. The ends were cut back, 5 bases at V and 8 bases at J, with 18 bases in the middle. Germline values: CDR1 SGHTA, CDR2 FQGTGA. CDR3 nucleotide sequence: TGTGCCAGCAGCCCCGGGCCCACCCAGGGGGGGGAGCTGTTTTTT. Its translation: CASSPGPTQGGELFF.

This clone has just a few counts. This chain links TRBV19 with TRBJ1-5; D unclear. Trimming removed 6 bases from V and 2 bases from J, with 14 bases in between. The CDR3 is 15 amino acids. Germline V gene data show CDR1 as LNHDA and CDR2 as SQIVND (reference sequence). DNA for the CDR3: TGTGCCAGTAGACGCAGAATGGGCGGCAATCAGCCCCAGCATTTT. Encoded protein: CASRRRMGGNQPQHF.

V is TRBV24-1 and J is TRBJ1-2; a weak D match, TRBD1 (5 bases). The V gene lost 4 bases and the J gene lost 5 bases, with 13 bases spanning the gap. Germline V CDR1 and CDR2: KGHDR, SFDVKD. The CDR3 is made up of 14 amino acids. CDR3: CATSDPHGGYGYTF. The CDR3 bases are TGTGCCACCAGTGACCCTCACGGGGGTTATGGCTACACCTTC.

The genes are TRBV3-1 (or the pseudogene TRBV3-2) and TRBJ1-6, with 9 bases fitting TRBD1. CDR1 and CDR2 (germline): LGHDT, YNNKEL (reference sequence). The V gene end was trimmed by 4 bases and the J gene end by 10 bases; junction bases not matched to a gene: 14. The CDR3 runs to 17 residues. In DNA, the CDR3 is TGTGCCAGCAGCCCGACCCTAACCGGGACAGGGACATCACCCCTCCACTTT. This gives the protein CASSPTLTGTGTSPLHF.

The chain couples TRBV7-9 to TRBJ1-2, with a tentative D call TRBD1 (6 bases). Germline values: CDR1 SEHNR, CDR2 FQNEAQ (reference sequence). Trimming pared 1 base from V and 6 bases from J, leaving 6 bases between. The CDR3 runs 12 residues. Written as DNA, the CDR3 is TGTGCCAGCAGCTTAGACAGGGATGGCTACACCTTC. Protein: CASSLDRDGYTF. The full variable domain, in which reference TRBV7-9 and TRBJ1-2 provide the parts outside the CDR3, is DTGVSQNPRHKITKRGQNVTFRCDPISEHNRLYWYRQTLGQGPEFLTYFQNEAQLEKSRLLSDRFSAERPKGSFSTLEIQRTEQGDSAMYLCASSLDRDGYTFGSGTRLTVV.

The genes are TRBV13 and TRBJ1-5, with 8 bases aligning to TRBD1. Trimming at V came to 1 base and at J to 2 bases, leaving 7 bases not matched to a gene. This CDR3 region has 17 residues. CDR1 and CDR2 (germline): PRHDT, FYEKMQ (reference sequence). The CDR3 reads CASSLAAGGRGNQPQHF. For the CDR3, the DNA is TGTGCCAGCAGCTTAGCGGCAGGGGGCAGGGGCAATCAGCCCCAGCATTTT. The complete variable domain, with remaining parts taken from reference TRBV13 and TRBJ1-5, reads AAGVIQSPRHLIKEKRETATLKCYPIPRHDTVYWYQQGPGQDPQFLISFYEKMQSDKGSIPDRFSAQQFSDYHSELNMSSLELGDSALYFCASSLAAGGRGNQPQHFGDGTRLSIL.

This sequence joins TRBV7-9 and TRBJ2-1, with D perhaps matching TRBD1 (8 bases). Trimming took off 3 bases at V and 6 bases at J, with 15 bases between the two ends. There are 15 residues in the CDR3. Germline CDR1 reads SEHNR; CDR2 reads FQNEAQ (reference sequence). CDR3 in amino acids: CASSFSTGGVNEQFF. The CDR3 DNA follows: TGTGCCAGCAGCTTCTCTACAGGGGGGGTCAATGAGCAGTTCTTC.

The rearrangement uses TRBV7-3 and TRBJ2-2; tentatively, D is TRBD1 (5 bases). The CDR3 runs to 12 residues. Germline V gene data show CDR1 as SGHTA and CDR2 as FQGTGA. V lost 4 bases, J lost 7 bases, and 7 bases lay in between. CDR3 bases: TGTGCCAGCAGCTACAGGTTCGGGGAGCTGTTTTTT. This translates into CASSYRFGELFF.

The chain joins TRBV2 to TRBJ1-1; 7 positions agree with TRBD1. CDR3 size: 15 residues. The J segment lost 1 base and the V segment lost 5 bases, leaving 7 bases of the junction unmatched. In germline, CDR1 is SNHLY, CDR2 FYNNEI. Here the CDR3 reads CASSPGRGENTEAFF. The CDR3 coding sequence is TGTGCCAGCAGTCCTGGCAGGGGGGAGAACACTGAAGCTTTCTTT.

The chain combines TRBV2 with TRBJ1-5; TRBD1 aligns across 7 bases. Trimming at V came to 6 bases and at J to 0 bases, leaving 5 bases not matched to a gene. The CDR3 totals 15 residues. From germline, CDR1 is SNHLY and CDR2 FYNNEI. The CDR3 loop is CASRTGRYSNQPQHF. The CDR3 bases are TGTGCCAGCAGGACAGGGAGATATAGCAATCAGCCCCAGCATTTT. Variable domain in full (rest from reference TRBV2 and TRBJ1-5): EPEVTQTPSHQVTQMGQEVILRCVPISNHLYFYWYRQILGQKVEFLVSFYNNEISEKSEIFDDQFSVERPDGSNFTLKIRSTKLEDSAMYFCASRTGRYSNQPQHFGDGTRLSIL.

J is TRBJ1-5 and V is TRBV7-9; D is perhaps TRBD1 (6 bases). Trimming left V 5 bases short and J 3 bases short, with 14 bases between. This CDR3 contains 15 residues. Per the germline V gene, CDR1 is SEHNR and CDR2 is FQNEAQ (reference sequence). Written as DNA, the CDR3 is TGTGCCAGCAGCAGTTCGGACAGACTCAATCAGCCCCAGCATTTT. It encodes CASSSSDRLNQPQHF.